The source of this TCR beta chain is a study of cytomegalovirus exposure and HLA in healthy donors. The donors (healthy individuals) were bone marrow donors. The count of this clone is one. Antigen: not known. Findings and caveats of the study: A later analysis found common viral pathogens apparently linked to several of the most significant clusters. Per a later analysis, about 17,000 TCR beta sequences showed association with HLA alleles at 0.05 false discovery rate. Certain sequence variants were highly shared and formed a cluster, and this cluster was likely a sequencing artifact.

The V gene's germline CDR1 is SGHDT and CDR2 YYEEEE. The germline V and J ends were trimmed by 0 bases and 3 bases, with 4 bases remaining between them. The CDR3 consists of 12 residues. PCR used 60 Vbeta primers and 13 Jbeta primers. This table comes from immunoSEQ multiplex PCR, and its TCRdb copy is limited to in-frame clones, with some not included. The data contain under 200,000 clones, 75% of them singletons. The chain combines TRBV5-6 with TRBJ2-7; no reliable D call. This TCR derives from a male donor in good health and CMV-seronegative. The sample comprised PBMCs. The CDR3 here is CASSLVSYEQYF. For the CDR3, the DNA is TGTGCCAGCAGCTTGGTCAGCTACGAGCAGTACTTC.